The clone carrying this TCR beta chain was picked up one time. An end of the junction does not agree with germline; a read error may underlie this. Libraries were prepared by immunoSEQ multiplex PCR; TCRdb keeps only in-frame clonotypes and omits some of them. The sample lists 51,000 or so clones, roughly 90% occurring once. These data are taken from a study of blood T cell repertoires in COVID-19. The source is an elderly man with acute or convalescent COVID-19. Sequencing used peripheral blood.

CDR3 coding DNA: TGTGCCAGCAGCTTAAGTACAGGGACGGAACACCGGGGAGCTGTTTTT. Encoded protein: CASSLSTGTEHRGAVF. The chain employs TRBV7-9 and TRBJ2-2; TRBD1 might be the D (6 bases). The germline CDR1 and CDR2 sequences are SEHNR and FQNEAQ (reference sequence). This CDR3 is 16 amino acids long.